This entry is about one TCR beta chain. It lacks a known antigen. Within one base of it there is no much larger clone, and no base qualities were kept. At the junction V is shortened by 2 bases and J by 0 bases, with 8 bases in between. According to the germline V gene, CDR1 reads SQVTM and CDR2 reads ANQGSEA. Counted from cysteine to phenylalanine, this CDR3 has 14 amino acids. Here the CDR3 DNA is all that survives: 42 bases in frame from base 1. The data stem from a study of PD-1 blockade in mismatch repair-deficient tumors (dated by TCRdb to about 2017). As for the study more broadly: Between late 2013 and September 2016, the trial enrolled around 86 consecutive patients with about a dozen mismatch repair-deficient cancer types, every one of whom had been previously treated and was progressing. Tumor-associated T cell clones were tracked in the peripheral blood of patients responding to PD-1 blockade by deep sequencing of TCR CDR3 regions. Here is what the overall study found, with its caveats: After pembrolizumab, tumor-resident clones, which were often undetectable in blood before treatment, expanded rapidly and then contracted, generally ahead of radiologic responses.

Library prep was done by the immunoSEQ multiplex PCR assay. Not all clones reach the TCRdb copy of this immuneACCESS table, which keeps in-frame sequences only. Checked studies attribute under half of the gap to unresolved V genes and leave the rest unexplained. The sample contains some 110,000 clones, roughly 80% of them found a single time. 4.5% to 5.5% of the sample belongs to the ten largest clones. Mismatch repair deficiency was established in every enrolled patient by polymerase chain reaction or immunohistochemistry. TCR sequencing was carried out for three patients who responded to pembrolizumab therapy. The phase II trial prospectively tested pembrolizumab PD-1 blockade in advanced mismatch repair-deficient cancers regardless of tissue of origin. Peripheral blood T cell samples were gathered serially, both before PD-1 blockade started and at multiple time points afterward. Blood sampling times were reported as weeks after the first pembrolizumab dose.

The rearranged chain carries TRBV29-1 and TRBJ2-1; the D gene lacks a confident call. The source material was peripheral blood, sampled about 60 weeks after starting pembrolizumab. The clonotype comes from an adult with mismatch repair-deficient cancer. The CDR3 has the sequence CSVEREGSYNEQFF. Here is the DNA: TGCAGCGTTGAAAGGGAAGGCTCCTACAATGAGCAGTTCTTC.